These T cell receptor beta chains were read from a single sample in a study of cytomegalovirus exposure and HLA in healthy donors. Some clones are missing from TCRdb's copy, which holds only in-frame ones; the method was immunoSEQ multiplex PCR. In the table there are under 80,000 clones, approximately 71% of which are singletons. The source material was PBMCs. All receptors derive from a woman aged 25-40 years in good health and CMV-seronegative. Each CDR3 is given with its conserved first and last residue. A D gene is named only where the DNA matches it firmly. Not every row has a clone size; where given, it reads once, few, many or a size class.

j_call,v_call,clone_size,d_call,cdr3_nt,cdr3_aa
TRBJ1-1,TRBV4-1,medium-sized,-,TGCGCCAGCAGCCGAGTAGGGGTGAACACTGAAGCTTTCTTT,CASSRVGVNTEAFF
TRBJ2-1,TRBV27,once,-,TGTGCCAGCACCCAACAAGCCAGGGGCAATGAGCAGTTCTTC,CASTQQARGNEQFF
TRBJ2-6,TRBV19,-,-,TGTGCCAGTAGTATAAAGGTTACAGGGTCTGGGGCCAACGTCCTGACTTTC,CASSIKVTGSGANVLTF
TRBJ2-7,TRBV5-6,few,TRBD2,TGTGCCAGCAGCTCCAGCTGGACTAGCGGGCCTAAATACGAGCAGTACTTC,CASSSSWTSGPKYEQYF
TRBJ2-7,TRBV4-1,-,-,TGCGCCAGCAGCCAAGCTCTAGTAGCCCCAGACGAGCAGTACTTC,CASSQALVAPDEQYF
TRBJ1-5,TRBV6-5,few,TRBD1,TGTGCCAGCAGTCTTGACAGGGGGCCCCGACGCCAGCATTTT,CASSLDRGPRRQHF
TRBJ1-1,TRBV10-2,-,TRBD1,TGCGCCAGCAGAAACGACAGGGAAAACACTGAAGCTTTCTTT,CASRNDRENTEAFF
TRBJ2-3,TRBV5-1,-,-,TGCGCCAGCAGCAAAGGAGGCGACACAGATACGCAGTATTTT,CASSKGGDTDTQYF
TRBJ2-3,TRBV5-4,-,-,TGTGCCAGCAGCCCCGGCGGCAGCACAGATACGCAGTATTTT,CASSPGGSTDTQYF
TRBJ1-2,TRBV2,-,-,TGTGCCAGCAGTGAATATGGAGGATTTAACTATGGCTACACCTTC,CASSEYGGFNYGYTF
TRBJ2-1,TRBV19,few,TRBD2,TGTGCCAGTAGTATGGGACTAGCGGGGGGAAATGAGCAGTTCTTC,CASSMGLAGGNEQFF
TRBJ1-1,TRBV7-2,-,-,TGTGCCAGCAGCTCCCGTGAGGGTGAAGCTTTCTTT,CASSSREGEAFF
TRBJ2-7,TRBV5-6,-,-,TGTGCCAGCAGCTTGGACAGAAGCCAGTACGAGCAGTACTTC,CASSLDRSQYEQYF
TRBJ2-2,TRBV4-2,-,-,TGTGCCAGCAGCCCAAAATCCAAACTAGATTCCGGGGAGCTGTTTTTT,CASSPKSKLDSGELFF
TRBJ1-1,TRBV5-4,-,-,TGTGCCAGCAGCTTGGACATGTCGGGGAACCGGGCTTTCTTT,CASSLDMSGNRAFF
TRBJ2-7,TRBV4-2,once,TRBD1,TGTGCCAGCAGCCAAGATGTTAGCACAGGGGCCCCTTCCTACGAGCAGTACTTC,CASSQDVSTGAPSYEQYF
TRBJ2-7,TRBV5-6,-,TRBD2,TGTGCCAGCAGCTTGGCCAGCGGGGGGGCGGGGCAGTACTTC,CASSLASGGAGQYF
TRBJ2-3,TRBV7-3,-,TRBD2,TGTGCCAGCAGCTTTAGCGGGGGTACAGATACGCAGTATTTT,CASSFSGGTDTQYF
TRBJ2-2,TRBV2,-,TRBD1,TGTGCCAGCAGTGGGGCAGGGGGCTTCTCCGGGGAGCTGTTTTTT,CASSGAGGFSGELFF
TRBJ1-1,TRBV11-3,-,-,TGTGCCAGCACGGTGAACACTGAAGCTTTCTTT,CASTVNTEAFF
TRBJ2-3,TRBV5-4,-,TRBD2,TGTGCCAGCAGCTTGCCCCTAGCGGACCTTTATTTT,CASSLPLADLYF
TRBJ2-5,TRBV7-3,-,TRBD1,TGTGCCAGCAGCTCGGGACAGGGAGGGACCCAGTACTTC,CASSSGQGGTQYF
TRBJ1-2,TRBV7-9,-,-,TGTGCCAGCAGCTTAGGCGGGTCCTTAGGCTACACCTTC,CASSLGGSLGYTF
TRBJ1-6,TRBV2,once,TRBD1,TGTGCCAGCAGGCTACTTACAGGGGATAATTCACCCCTCCACTTT,CASRLLTGDNSPLHF
TRBJ2-7,TRBV5-1,once,TRBD1,TGCGCCAGCAGCTTGCTGACAGGGCCCTCCTACGAGCAGTACTTC,CASSLLTGPSYEQYF
TRBJ1-6,TRBV7-3,-,TRBD1,TGTGCCAGCAGCTTAACCAGGGGGGCGATTTCACCCCTCCACTTT,CASSLTRGAISPLHF
TRBJ1-5,TRBV28,-,-,TGTGCCAGCCAAACAGGGAATCAGCCCCAGCATTTT,CASQTGNQPQHF
TRBJ2-3,TRBV6-6,-,-,TGTGCCACCACGGGCCCCCGGGGAGATACGCAGTATTTT,CATTGPRGDTQYF
TRBJ2-3,TRBV27,-,-,TGTGCCAGCAGTCCCCTTATGACATCTAGCACAGATACGCAGTATTTT,CASSPLMTSSTDTQYF